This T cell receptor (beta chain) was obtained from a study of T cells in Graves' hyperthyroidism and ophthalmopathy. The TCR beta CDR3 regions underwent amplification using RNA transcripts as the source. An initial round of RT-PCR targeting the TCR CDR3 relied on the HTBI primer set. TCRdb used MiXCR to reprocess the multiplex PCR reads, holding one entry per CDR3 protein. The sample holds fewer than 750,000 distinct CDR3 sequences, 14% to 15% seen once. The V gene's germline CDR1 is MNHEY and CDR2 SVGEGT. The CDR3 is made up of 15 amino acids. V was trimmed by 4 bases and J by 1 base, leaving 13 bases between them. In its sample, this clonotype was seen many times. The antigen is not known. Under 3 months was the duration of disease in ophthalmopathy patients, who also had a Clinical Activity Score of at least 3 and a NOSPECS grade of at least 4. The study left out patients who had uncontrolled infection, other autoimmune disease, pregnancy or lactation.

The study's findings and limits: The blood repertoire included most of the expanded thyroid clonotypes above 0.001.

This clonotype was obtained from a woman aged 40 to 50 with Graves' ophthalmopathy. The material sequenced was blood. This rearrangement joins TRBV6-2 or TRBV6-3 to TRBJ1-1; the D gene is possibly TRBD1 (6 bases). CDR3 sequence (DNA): TGTGCCAGCAGTTTACAGGGTACCCGGAACACTGAAGCTTTCTTT. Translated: CASSLQGTRNTEAFF.